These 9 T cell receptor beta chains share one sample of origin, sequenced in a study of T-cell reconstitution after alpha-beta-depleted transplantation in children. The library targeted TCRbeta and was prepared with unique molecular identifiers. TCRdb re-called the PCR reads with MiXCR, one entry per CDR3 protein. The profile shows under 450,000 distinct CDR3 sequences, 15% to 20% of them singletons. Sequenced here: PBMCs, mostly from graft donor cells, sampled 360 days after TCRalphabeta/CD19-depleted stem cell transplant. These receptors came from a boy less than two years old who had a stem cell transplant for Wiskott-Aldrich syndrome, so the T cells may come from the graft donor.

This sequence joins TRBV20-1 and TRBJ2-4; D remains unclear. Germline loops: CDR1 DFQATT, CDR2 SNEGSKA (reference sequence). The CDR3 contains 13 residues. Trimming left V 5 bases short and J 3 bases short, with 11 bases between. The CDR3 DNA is TGCAGTGCTGGAAGCCTACACAAAAACATTCAGTACTTC. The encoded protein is CSAGSLHKNIQYF.

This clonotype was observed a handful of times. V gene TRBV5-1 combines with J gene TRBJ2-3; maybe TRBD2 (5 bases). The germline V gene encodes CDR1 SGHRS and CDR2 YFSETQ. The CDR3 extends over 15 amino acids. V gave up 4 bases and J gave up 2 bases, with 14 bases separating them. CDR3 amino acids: CASSRRGIPTDTQYF. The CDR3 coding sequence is TGCGCCAGCAGCCGACGGGGAATACCCACAGATACGCAGTATTTT.

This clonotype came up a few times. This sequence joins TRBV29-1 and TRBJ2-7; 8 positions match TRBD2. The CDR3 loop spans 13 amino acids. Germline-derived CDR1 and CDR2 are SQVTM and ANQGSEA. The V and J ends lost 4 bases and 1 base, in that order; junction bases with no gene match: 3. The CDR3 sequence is CSVVLAVSYEQYF. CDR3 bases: TGCAGCGTTGTACTAGCGGTATCCTACGAGCAGTACTTC.

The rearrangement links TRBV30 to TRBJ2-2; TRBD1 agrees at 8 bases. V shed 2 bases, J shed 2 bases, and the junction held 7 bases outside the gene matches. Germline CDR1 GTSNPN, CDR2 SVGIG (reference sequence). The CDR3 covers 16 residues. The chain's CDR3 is CAWSFPDRGNTGELFF. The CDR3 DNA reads TGTGCCTGGAGTTTCCCCGACAGGGGCAACACCGGGGAGCTGTTTTTT.

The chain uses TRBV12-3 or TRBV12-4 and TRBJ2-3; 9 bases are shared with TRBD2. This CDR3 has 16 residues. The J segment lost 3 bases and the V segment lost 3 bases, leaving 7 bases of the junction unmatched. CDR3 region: CASSFRAGGRTDTQYF. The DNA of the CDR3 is TGTGCCAGCAGTTTCAGAGCGGGGGGCCGGACAGATACGCAGTATTTT.

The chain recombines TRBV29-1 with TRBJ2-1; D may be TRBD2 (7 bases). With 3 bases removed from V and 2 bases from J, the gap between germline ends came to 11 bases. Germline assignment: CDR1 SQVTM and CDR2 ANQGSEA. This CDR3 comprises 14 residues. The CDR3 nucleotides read TGCAGCGTTGAGAGGGGGGGGACCTACAATGAGCAGTTCTTC. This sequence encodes CSVERGGTYNEQFF.

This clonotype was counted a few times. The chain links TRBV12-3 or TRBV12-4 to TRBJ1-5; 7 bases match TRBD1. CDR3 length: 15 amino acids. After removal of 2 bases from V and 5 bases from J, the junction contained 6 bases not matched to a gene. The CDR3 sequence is CASSLRDSQHQPQHF. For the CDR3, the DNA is TGTGCCAGCAGTTTAAGGGACAGTCAACATCAGCCCCAGCATTTT.

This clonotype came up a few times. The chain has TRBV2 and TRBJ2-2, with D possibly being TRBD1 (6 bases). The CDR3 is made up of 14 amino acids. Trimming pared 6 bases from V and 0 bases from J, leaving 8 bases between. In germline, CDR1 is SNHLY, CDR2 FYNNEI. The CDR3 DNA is TGTGCCAGCAGGCGACAGGCGAACACCGGGGAGCTGTTTTTT. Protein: CASRRQANTGELFF.

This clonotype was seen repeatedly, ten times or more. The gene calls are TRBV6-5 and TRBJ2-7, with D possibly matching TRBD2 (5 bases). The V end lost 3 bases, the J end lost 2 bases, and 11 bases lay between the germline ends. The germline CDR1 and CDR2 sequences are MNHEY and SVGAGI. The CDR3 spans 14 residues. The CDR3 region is CASSYQWGAYEQYF. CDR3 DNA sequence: TGTGCCAGCAGTTATCAATGGGGAGCCTACGAGCAGTACTTC.